These 17 T cell receptor beta chains share one sample of origin, sequenced in a study of radiotherapy plus CTLA-4 blockade in lung cancer. The data were produced by immunoSEQ multiplex PCR, yet TCRdb's version contains in-frame clones alone and is incomplete. Of about 62,000 clones in the sample, approximately 76% were seen once. The sample was peripheral blood, taken from a patient treated with radiotherapy plus ipilimumab. Every receptor here comes from a human donor with non-small cell lung cancer who had a complete response to radiotherapy plus ipilimumab.

This chain connects TRBV15 to TRBJ1-5; D gene ambiguous. The CDR3 spans 16 residues. The V end lost 3 bases, the J end lost 1 base, and 13 bases lay between the germline ends. CDR1 is LNHNV, CDR2 YYDKDF, per germline (reference sequence). The CDR3 region has the DNA TGTGCCACCAGCAGTTCGCAGCGTGGGAGCAATCAGCCCCAGCATTTT. Its translation: CATSSSQRGSNQPQHF.

The chain is built from TRBV18 and TRBJ2-5; the match to TRBD2 covers 7 bases. The germline V gene has CDR1 KGHSH and CDR2 LQKENI. The V gene end was trimmed by 2 bases and the J gene end by 3 bases; junction bases not matched to a gene: 6. CDR3 length: 15 amino acids. This CDR3 reads CASSPLRGSEETQYF. CDR3 nucleotides: TGTGCCAGCTCACCATTGCGGGGGAGCGAAGAGACCCAGTACTTC.

This chain uses TRBV18 with TRBJ2-1, with 9 bases matching TRBD2. CDR1 and CDR2 from the germline V gene are KGHSH and LQKENI. The CDR3 is made up of 18 amino acids. Losses at the gene ends were 2 bases for V and 0 bases for J; bases not matched to a gene: 8. The CDR3 nucleotides read TGTGCCAGCTCACCAGAGCTAGCGGGGCTAAGCTCCTACAATGAGCAGTTCTTC. Translation: CASSPELAGLSSYNEQFF.

This sequence joins TRBV2 and TRBJ2-7, with 9 nucleotides matching TRBD2. V lost 7 bases, J lost 6 bases, and 10 bases stayed unmatched. Germline V gene lookup returns CDR1 SNHLY and CDR2 FYNNEI. The CDR3 is 14 amino acids. CDR3 nucleotide sequence: TGTGCCAGCAAAGCGGGGGGACTAGCTCGCGAGCAGTACTTC. Translating gives CASKAGGLAREQYF. Together with reference TRBV2 and TRBJ2-7, the CDR3 gives the full variable domain: EPEVTQTPSHQVTQMGQEVILRCVPISNHLYFYWYRQILGQKVEFLVSFYNNEISEKSEIFDDQFSVERPDGSNFTLKIRSTKLEDSAMYFCASKAGGLAREQYFGPGTRLTVT.

This clone has a single count. This chain connects TRBV15 to TRBJ1-2, with TRBD1 as a possible D gene (6 bases). This CDR3 has 15 amino acids. Trimming shortened V by 0 bases and J by 8 bases, and 16 bases separated the two germline ends. Germline loops: CDR1 LNHNV, CDR2 YYDKDF (reference sequence). The DNA for the CDR3 is TGTGCCACCAGCAGAGATTACCGGGACCAGGGGGGCTACACCTTC. Amino acids: CATSRDYRDQGGYTF.

Ten or more counts support this clone. The genes are TRBV6-6 and TRBJ2-7, with 8 bases fitting TRBD1. The CDR3 has 16 amino acids. The junction had 10 bases not matched to a gene; V was cut back by 2 bases and J by 4 bases. The germline V gene has CDR1 MNHNY and CDR2 SVGAGI (reference sequence). The CDR3 protein is CASSYPETGVGYEQYF. The CDR3 coding sequence is TGTGCCAGCAGTTACCCTGAGACAGGGGTGGGATACGAGCAGTACTTC.

Turning to this clone: Germline and junction disagree at one end, which may indicate a read error. This chain's CDR3 is CASSERVGTGYRF. The CDR3 nucleotides read TGTGCCAGCAGTGAACGCGTCGGGACAGGGTATCGCTTT. The chain has TRBV25-1 and TRBJ1-1; 9 bases are shared with TRBD1. Looked up from germline, CDR1 is MGHDK and CDR2 is SYGVNS. The CDR3 sequence is 13 residues long. The full variable domain, its missing parts supplied by reference TRBV25-1 and TRBJ1-1, is EADIYQTPRYLVIGTGKKITLECSQTMGHDKMYWYQQDPGMELHLIHYSYGVNSTEKGDLSSESTVSRIRTEHFPLTLESARPSHTSQYLCASSERVGTGYRFGQGTRLTVV.

This sequence joins TRBV27 and TRBJ2-7, with D tentatively TRBD2 (5 bases). Germline V lookup: CDR1 MNHEY, CDR2 SMNVEV (reference sequence). Trimming cost V 2 bases and J 2 bases, with 10 bases left between them. This CDR3 is built from 14 residues. The chain's CDR3 is CASSLRGSTYEQYF. CDR3 DNA sequence: TGTGCCAGCAGTTTACGGGGTTCAACCTACGAGCAGTACTTC.

The gene calls are TRBV7-2 and TRBJ2-4; possibly TRBD2 for D (5 bases). Germline values: CDR1 SGHTA, CDR2 FQGNSA. The CDR3 runs 16 residues. V was clipped by 2 bases and J by 5 bases, with 16 bases between them. CDR3 loop: CASSLLPSGFQNIQYF. The CDR3 region has the DNA TGTGCCAGCAGCTTATTACCCAGCGGATTCCAAAACATTCAGTACTTC.

The rearrangement joins TRBV7-2 to TRBJ2-1, with TRBD2 matching 8 bases. This CDR3 is built from 15 residues. Germline V gene data show CDR1 as SGHTA and CDR2 as FQGNSA. V gave up 5 bases and J gave up 4 bases; unmatched junction bases: 7. The DNA of the CDR3 is TGTGCCAGCAGCCGAACTAGCGGAGTATACAATGAGCAGTTCTTC. Residues: CASSRTSGVYNEQFF.

The V and J genes are TRBV25-1 and TRBJ2-1, with a weak D call TRBD1 (8 bases). Trimming cost V 10 bases and J 4 bases, with 20 bases left between them. Germline lookup yields CDR1 MGHDK and CDR2 SYGVNS. The CDR3 loop spans 15 amino acids. CDR3 sequence (DNA): TGTGCCACCGGACAGGGAGGGCTAATGTACAATGAGCAGTTCTTC. It specifies CATGQGGLMYNEQFF.

The rearrangement links TRBV4-2 to TRBJ2-1; 9 bases align to TRBD2. Germline CDR1 reads LGHNA; CDR2 reads YNFKEQ. V shed 3 bases, J shed 5 bases, and the junction held 5 bases outside the gene matches. The CDR3 loop spans 15 amino acids. This chain's CDR3 is CASSHFGTSNNEQFF. The CDR3 region has the DNA TGTGCCAGCAGCCATTTCGGGACTAGCAACAATGAGCAGTTCTTC.

The rearrangement joins TRBV10-3 to TRBJ1-2; possible D gene TRBD1, 6 bases. In germline, CDR1 is ENHRY, CDR2 SYGVKD. Between the trimmed V and J ends, which lost 4 bases and 5 bases, there was a span of 8 bases. The CDR3 is 12 residues long. The CDR3 region has the DNA TGTGCCATCAGTGGACAGGATTATGGCTACACCTTC. Translated, it gives CAISGQDYGYTF.

J is TRBJ1-5 and V is TRBV28; tentatively, D is TRBD1 (5 bases). Germline V CDR1 and CDR2: MDHEN, SYDVKM. Trimming took 6 bases from V and 6 from J, leaving 15 bases between them. The CDR3 is 14 amino acids. The CDR3 loop is CASRLTQGGQPQHF. In DNA form, the CDR3 reads TGTGCCAGCAGGCTAACCCAGGGAGGTCAGCCCCAGCATTTT.

The V gene is TRBV15, the J gene TRBJ2-7, with 12 bases matching TRBD2. The CDR3 is 18 residues long. The J segment lost 3 bases and the V segment lost 0 bases, leaving 9 bases of the junction unmatched. CDR1 and CDR2 from the germline V gene are LNHNV and YYDKDF (reference sequence). Written as DNA, the CDR3 is TGTGCCACCAGCAGAGATGCTAGCGGGAGGGTCGACTTCTACGAGCAGTACTTC. This codes for CATSRDASGRVDFYEQYF.

V gene TRBV6-5 combines with J gene TRBJ2-7; 7 bases line up with TRBD1. Germline CDR1 reads MNHEY; CDR2 reads SVGAGI. Losses at the gene ends were 7 bases for V and 6 bases for J; bases not matched to a gene: 9. CDR3 size: 13 residues. The CDR3: CASIPGGRREQYF. For the CDR3, the DNA is TGTGCCAGCATCCCAGGGGGAAGGCGCGAGCAGTACTTC.

The chain joins TRBV7-3 to TRBJ2-1; the match to TRBD2 covers 7 bases. The CDR3 spans 15 residues. From germline, CDR1 is SGHTA and CDR2 FQGTGA. V shed 4 bases, J shed 7 bases, and the junction held 10 bases outside the gene matches. The CDR3 region has the DNA TGTGCCAGCAGCTCAAGACAGACCGGGGGGAATGAGCAGTTCTTC. Translating gives CASSSRQTGGNEQFF.